This is a list of T cell receptor beta chains from one sample in a study of shared clonotypes between healthy human individuals. The method was immunoSEQ multiplex PCR; TCRdb's version includes in-frame clones alone and lacks a portion of them. This table holds fewer than 600,000 clones, approximately 80% found once. Sequenced input: PBMCs. The receptor set was obtained from a woman in her forties in good health. Some clones in this sample may be carry-over from other donors' samples. The CDR3 runs from the conserved cysteine through the conserved F or W. A D gene is named only where the DNA matches it firmly. A row's size may be missing; if present it is once, few, many or a size class.

CDR3aa,CDR3nt,v_gene,abundance,j_gene,d_gene
CASSQDLGQGSGYTF,TGCGCCAGCAGCCAAGATTTGGGACAGGGTTCTGGCTACACCTTC,TRBV4-3,.,TRBJ1-2,TRBD1
CASSPDRHQPQHF,TGTGCCAGCAGCCCGGACCGACATCAGCCCCAGCATTTT,TRBV7-2,.,TRBJ1-5,.
CASSLAGADTQYF,TGTGCCAGCAGCTTGGCCGGTGCGGATACGCAGTATTTT,TRBV5-4,.,TRBJ2-3,.
CASSISWAQETQYF,TGTGCCAGCAGCATAAGTTGGGCCCAAGAGACCCAGTACTTC,TRBV9,.,TRBJ2-5,.
CASKENGGEKLFF,TGTGCCAGTAAAGAGAACGGTGGAGAGAAACTGTTTTTT,TRBV19,.,TRBJ1-4,.
CASINDRGYGYTF,TGTGCCAGCATAAACGACAGGGGCTATGGCTACACCTTC,TRBV6-5,.,TRBJ1-2,TRBD1
CASSLSWVDEQYF,TGTGCCAGCAGTTTATCATGGGTGGACGAGCAGTACTTC,TRBV27,few,TRBJ2-7,.
CASSPRGTYYNEQFF,TGTGCCAGCAGTCCCAGGGGGACCTATTACAATGAGCAGTTCTTC,TRBV27,.,TRBJ2-1,TRBD1
CASSNRDTFYTEAFF,TGTGCCAGCAGTAACCGGGACACCTTTTACACTGAAGCTTTCTTT,TRBV28,.,TRBJ1-1,.
CASSPQPQETQYF,TGTGCCAGCAGCCCTCAGCCCCAGGAGACCCAGTACTTC,TRBV6-4,.,TRBJ2-5,.
CASSKGVGVQPQHF,TGTGCCAGCAGCAAAGGGGTAGGGGTCCAGCCCCAGCATTTT,TRBV21-1,.,TRBJ1-5,.
CASRSPRDEAFF,TGTGCCAGCAGGAGCCCCAGGGACGAAGCTTTCTTT,TRBV2,.,TRBJ1-1,.
CASSSGTGDALPQHF,TGTGCCAGCAGTTCCGGGACAGGGGATGCCCTGCCCCAGCATTTT,TRBV28,.,TRBJ1-5,TRBD1
CASARDYTSYEQYF,TGTGCCAGCGCCCGGGACTATACCTCCTACGAGCAGTACTTC,TRBV9,.,TRBJ2-7,TRBD2
CAWSLGQVNTEAFF,TGTGCCTGGAGCCTGGGACAGGTGAACACTGAAGCTTTCTTT,TRBV30,.,TRBJ1-1,TRBD1
CASSPGQTSEAFF,TGTGCCAGCAGCCCTGGACAGACCAGTGAAGCTTTCTTT,TRBV28,.,TRBJ1-1,.
CASTPFGTSGAGELFF,TGTGCCAGCACCCCATTCGGGACTAGCGGGGCCGGGGAGCTGTTTTTT,TRBV2,.,TRBJ2-2,TRBD2
CASSYGQGGNTIYF,TGTGCCAGCAGTTACGGACAGGGTGGAAACACCATATATTTT,TRBV6-6,.,TRBJ1-3,TRBD1
CATLDPLAGDQETQYF,TGTGCCACCCTTGATCCTTTAGCGGGAGACCAAGAGACCCAGTACTTC,TRBV10-3,many,TRBJ2-5,TRBD2
CASSPWANTDTQYF,TGTGCCAGCAGTCCCTGGGCCAACACAGATACGCAGTATTTT,TRBV2,.,TRBJ2-3,.
CASSTRQTVVVSGELFF,TGTGCCAGTAGTACCCGACAGACTGTGGTAGTTAGCGGGGAGCTGTTTTTT,TRBV19,.,TRBJ2-2,.
CASRRQVSTGELFF,TGTGCCAGCAGACGACAGGTCTCCACCGGGGAGCTGTTTTTT,TRBV2,.,TRBJ2-2,.
CASSVGGLPYEQYF,TGTGCCAGCAGCGTAGGTGGTCTTCCCTACGAGCAGTACTTC,TRBV9,.,TRBJ2-7,.
CASSLTRVGYTF,TGTGCCAGCAGCTTAACGAGGGTTGGCTACACCTTC,TRBV7-9,.,TRBJ1-2,.
CASSPQTSGGKFF,TGTGCCAGCAGCCCTCAGACTAGCGGTGGAAAGTTCTTC,TRBV7-3,once,TRBJ2-1,TRBD2
CASTRDRGRTDTQYF,TGTGCCAGCACCCGGGACAGGGGTAGAACAGATACGCAGTATTTT,TRBV2,.,TRBJ2-3,TRBD1
CASSPREAGYNEQFF,TGTGCCAGCAGTCCCCGGGAGGCGGGATACAATGAGCAGTTCTTC,TRBV7-9,.,TRBJ2-1,TRBD2
CASSWTGLYEQYF,TGTGCCAGCAGTTGGACAGGGCTCTACGAGCAGTACTTC,TRBV28,.,TRBJ2-7,TRBD1
CASRRQGNTGELFF,TGCGCCAGCAGAAGACAGGGTAACACCGGGGAGCTGTTTTTT,TRBV10-1,.,TRBJ2-2,TRBD1